The clone carrying this T cell receptor (beta chain) was detected ten times or more. This record comes from a study of patients and donors after allogeneic stem cell transplantation. TCRdb re-derived calls from the RT-PCR reads in MiXCR, one entry per CDR3 protein. The sample comprises 200,000 to 250,000 distinct CDR3 sequences, 12% to 15% of which are singletons, and approximately 10% rests with the top ten. This clonotype was obtained from a human donor who was either an allogeneic HSCT recipient or a stem cell or donor lymphocyte infusion donor (not recorded which). It is not recorded whose cells these are; they may come from a transplant donor. Sequenced sample: blood, either unsorted or a sorted T cell fraction (not recorded which).

CDR3 nucleotides: TGCGCCAGCAGCCAAGTTAACTTGGTAACTAGCGACGAGCAGTACTTC. This codes for CASSQVNLVTSDEQYF. The rearrangement uses TRBV4-1 and TRBJ2-7; 7 bases fit TRBD2. The J segment lost 5 bases and the V segment lost 1 base, leaving 11 bases of the junction unmatched. CDR1 is MGHRA, CDR2 YSYEKL, per germline. CDR3 length equals 16 residues.